A selection of T cell receptor beta chains follows, all from one sample in a study of T cells after yellow fever vaccination. Each CDR3 protein gets one entry after TCRdb re-called the 5' RACE reads with MiXCR. Here the sample spans about 330,000 distinct CDR3 sequences, roughly 8% being singletons. This specimen consisted of PBMCs, obtained about 41 days after the first yellow fever vaccination. The receptor source for this set is a man aged 18 to 30 who received the YFV17D yellow fever vaccine. The CDR3 runs from the conserved cysteine through the conserved F or W. D genes are given only for firm matches. Clone size is stated in some rows and not others, as once, few, many or a class when expanded.

- TRBD2 TRBJ2-1 TRBV12-3/TRBV12-4 TGTGCCACCGCTGGGGGGGGGTTCGTAGGGCAGTTCTTC CATAGGGFVGQFF
few - TRBJ2-5 TRBV20-1 TGCAGTGCGCCCATCAGGGCCGAGACCCAGTACTTC CSAPIRAETQYF
- - TRBJ1-5 TRBV25-1 TGTGCCAGCAGTGATGGCCGCAGTCCTCATAGCAATCAGCCCCAGCATTTT CASSDGRSPHSNQPQHF
many TRBD2 TRBJ2-3 TRBV5-1 TGCGCCAGCAGCCCAGGGACTACCACAGATACGCAGTATTTT CASSPGTTTDTQYF
few - TRBJ1-1 TRBV13 TGTGCCAGCAGCGTAAGTCCCGGGACAACCGAAGCTTTCTTT CASSVSPGTTEAFF
many TRBD2 TRBJ2-3 TRBV5-1 TGCGCCAGCAGCTACCTGGCGGGGGGGCCCTCAGATACGCAGTATTTT CASSYLAGGPSDTQYF
many TRBD1 TRBJ2-5 TRBV12-3/TRBV12-4 TGTGCCAGCAGTACAGGACAGGGAGTAGAGACCCAGTACTTC CASSTGQGVETQYF
few - TRBJ2-2 TRBV7-2 TGTGCCAGCAGCTCAAGGCTCAGGGGCACCGGGGAGCTGTTTTTT CASSSRLRGTGELFF
few - TRBJ2-5 TRBV28 TGTGCCAGCGGGAGGGAGACCCAGTACTTC CASGRETQYF
many - TRBJ2-3 TRBV5-1 TGCGCCAGCAGCCGTTACTCGGACTCCCTCGGGGATACGCAGTATTTT CASSRYSDSLGDTQYF
few TRBD2 TRBJ2-3 TRBV5-1 TGCGCCAGCAGCCCCTGGACTAGCGGGCCCACAGATACGCAGTATTTT CASSPWTSGPTDTQYF
- - TRBJ2-1 TRBV3-1 TGTGCCAGCAGCTGGGATGGCGGTAGCGGATACAATGAGCAGTTCTTC CASSWDGGSGYNEQFF
few - TRBJ1-6 TRBV9 TGTGCCAGCAGCGAAGGAATCCATTCACCCCTCCACTTT CASSEGIHSPLHF
few TRBD2 TRBJ2-3 TRBV7-3 TGTGCCAGCAGCCCACGCGGGGGGGCCCTCAAAACGCAGTATTTT CASSPRGGALKTQYF
- TRBD1 TRBJ1-4 TRBV5-1 TGCGCCAGCAGCTCACCAGACAGGGGTGGTGAAAAACTGTTTTTT CASSSPDRGGEKLFF
few - TRBJ1-2 TRBV12-3/TRBV12-4 TGTGCCAGCAGTTTTAATGTCCAGGGTAATGGCTACACCTTC CASSFNVQGNGYTF
few - TRBJ1-6 TRBV7-2 TGTGCCAGCAGCTTAGAGAGGGGTTCACCCCTCCACTTT CASSLERGSPLHF
- TRBD1 TRBJ2-6 TRBV4-3 TGCGCCAGCAGCCGGGGACAGGCGATTTTCTCTGGGGCCAACGTCCTGACTTTC CASSRGQAIFSGANVLTF
- - TRBJ1-2 TRBV20-1 TGCAGTGCTAGGAGGGTACAGGGAAACTATGGCTACACCTTC CSARRVQGNYGYTF
few - TRBJ1-5 TRBV20-1 TGCAGTGCCTCGTGGGCCAGGGGTCAGCCCCAGCATTTT CSASWARGQPQHF
few - TRBJ1-1 TRBV5-1 TGCGCCAGCAGCTTGAAAGGACCGAACACTGAAGCTTTCTTT CASSLKGPNTEAFF
few - TRBJ2-3 TRBV6-6 TGTGCCAGCAGTTACGGTGGAAGCCATACGCAGTATTTT CASSYGGSHTQYF
few TRBD1 TRBJ2-7 TRBV5-4 TGTGCCAGCACCCTCGGGACAGGAGGTACCTACGAGCAGTACTTC CASTLGTGGTYEQYF
many - TRBJ1-4 TRBV7-2 TGTGCCAGCAGCTTTAAGCCGGGACAAGAGGAAAAACTGTTTTTT CASSFKPGQEEKLFF
- - TRBJ1-1 TRBV3-1 TGTGCCAGCAGCCAACAATCACGCCGGGACAAGCAGAACACTGAAGCTTTCTTT CASSQQSRRDKQNTEAFF
many TRBD1 TRBJ1-1 TRBV12-3/TRBV12-4 TGTGCCAGCAGGGTACCGGGACAGGGCCCTGAAGCTTTCTTT CASRVPGQGPEAFF
- TRBD2 TRBJ2-1 TRBV2 TGTGCCAGCAGGGAATTACTAGCGGGGGGGTACGGTGAGCAGTTCTTC CASRELLAGGYGEQFF
- TRBD2 TRBJ2-6 TRBV5-4 TGTGCCAGCAGCTGGGAACTAGCGGGGGGGTTCTCTGGGGCCAACGTCCTGACTTTC CASSWELAGGFSGANVLTF
few TRBD2 TRBJ2-5 TRBV7-2 TGTGCCAGCAGCCCACTAGCGGGGGTTGTTGAGACCCAGTACTTC CASSPLAGVVETQYF
- TRBD2 TRBJ2-2 TRBV5-4 TGTGCCAGCAGCTTACGGAAGCTAGCGGGAGACACCGGGGAGCTGTTTTTT CASSLRKLAGDTGELFF
few TRBD2 TRBJ2-7 TRBV7-2 TGTGCCAGCAGCTTAACTAGCGACTACGAGCAGTACTTC CASSLTSDYEQYF
few - TRBJ1-1 TRBV10-3 TGTGCCATCAGGGAGACAGGAGGGGACACTGAAGCTTTCTTT CAIRETGGDTEAFF
- - TRBJ2-7 TRBV20-1 TGCAGTGCTAGGGGCAGTGAGTCCTACGAGCAGTACTTC CSARGSESYEQYF
few - TRBJ2-7 TRBV7-9 TGTGCCAGCAGCCCAACCGAGCACGGGACAAGGGCCTACGAGCAGTACTTC CASSPTEHGTRAYEQYF
- - TRBJ1-2 TRBV12-3/TRBV12-4 TGTGCCAGCAGCGACAGTAATATCTATGGCTACACCTTC CASSDSNIYGYTF
few TRBD2 TRBJ2-1 TRBV7-6 TGTGCCAGCAGCCCCATATTGAGCGGGGGGGCATTCAATGAGCAGTTCTTC CASSPILSGGAFNEQFF
- TRBD2 TRBJ2-7 TRBV4-2 TGTGCCAGCAGCCTGCATTACGGGGGGGATCCCTACGAGCAGTACTTC CASSLHYGGDPYEQYF
few - TRBJ1-2 TRBV11-2 TGTGCCAGCAGCTCGATAGCGACAGATAACTATGGCTACACCTTC CASSSIATDNYGYTF
- - TRBJ2-2 TRBV6-1 TGTGCCAGCAGTGAATATGGGGGGAACACCGGGGAGCTGTTTTTT CASSEYGGNTGELFF
few TRBD1 TRBJ1-1 TRBV6-5 TGTGCCAGCAGTTTCCGGGACAGGGGAATAGCTTTCTTT CASSFRDRGIAFF
- - TRBJ2-3 TRBV15 TGTGCCACCAGCAGAGTCCACTACAGGGCCCTTGGCACAGATACGCAGTATTTT CATSRVHYRALGTDTQYF
- TRBD1 TRBJ2-4 TRBV12-3/TRBV12-4 TGTGCCAGCAGTTTGAGGACAGGGGATCAATTGGACATTCAGTACTTC CASSLRTGDQLDIQYF
few - TRBJ2-6 TRBV5-1 TGCGCCACCCGTGGGGGGGCCAACGTCCTGACTTTC CATRGGANVLTF
few - TRBJ2-2 TRBV15 TGTGCCACCAGCAGAGATATCGGGGCCATCGGGGAGCTGTTTTTT CATSRDIGAIGELFF
few TRBD2 TRBJ2-3 TRBV20-1 TGCAGTGCTAGAGATCTCCTAGCGGGGGGGCTCATAGATACGCAGTATTTT CSARDLLAGGLIDTQYF
few - TRBJ1-2 TRBV7-3 TGTGCCAGCAGCTCACCCGACGGGGTTCCGGACTTC CASSSPDGVPDF